Presented here are 14 T cell receptor beta chains from one specimen sequenced in a study of shared clonotypes between healthy human individuals. Profiling relied on immunoSEQ multiplex PCR, and the TCRdb table lists in-frame clones only, not all of them. The table has millions of clones, roughly 94% seen once. Material: naive CD4+ T cells sorted from blood. Subset here: CD45RA+ positively selected. The source of these receptors is a man younger than 35 in good health.

With regard to this clone: The sample holds other DNA sequences that translate to the same CDR3. The chain combines TRBV5-4 with TRBJ2-3; 8 bases are shared with TRBD1. This CDR3 contains 14 residues. The ends lost 4 bases at V and 1 base at J; junction bases unmatched: 2. The germline gives CDR1 SGHNT, CDR2 YYREEE (reference sequence). In DNA form, the CDR3 reads TGTGCCAGCAGCCCGGACAGGGGCACAGATACGCAGTATTTT. Translation: CASSPDRGTDTQYF.

The V and J genes are TRBV5-1 and TRBJ2-7; TRBD1 agrees at 10 bases. This CDR3 spans 16 amino acids. J gave up 2 bases and V 1 base, and 6 bases lay outside the gene matches. The germline V gene has CDR1 SGHRS and CDR2 YFSETQ. Here the CDR3 reads CASSLTPGTGAYEQYF. CDR3 nucleotide sequence: TGCGCCAGCAGCTTGACCCCCGGGACAGGGGCCTACGAGCAGTACTTC.

This clone was seen a handful of times. The sample contains more than one DNA sequence encoding this CDR3. The genes are TRBV6-6 and TRBJ1-3; D not certain. The CDR3 extends over 12 amino acids. Germline CDR1 is MNHNY and CDR2 is SVGAGI (reference sequence). Trimming removed 0 bases at V and 3 bases at J, with 0 bases between. CDR3 region: CASSYSGNTIYF. As DNA, the CDR3 is TGTGCCAGCAGTTACTCTGGAAACACCATATATTTT.

The chain employs TRBV4-3 and TRBJ1-4; D gene uncertain. CDR1 is LGHNA, CDR2 YSLEER, per germline. V lost 0 bases and J lost 10, with 15 bases in between. The CDR3 covers 15 residues. CDR3 loop: CASSQDGLISGKLFF. CDR3 coding DNA: TGCGCCAGCAGCCAAGATGGATTGATTTCAGGAAAACTGTTTTTT.

Concerning this clone itself: Distinct nucleotide sequences in the sample also encode this CDR3. V is TRBV19 and J is TRBJ2-3; TRBD2 might be the D (5 bases). Germline V lookup: CDR1 LNHDA, CDR2 SQIVND (reference sequence). This CDR3 comprises 14 residues. V shed 5 bases and J shed 0 bases, with 9 bases lying between them. CDR3 in amino acids: CASSLGGSTDTQYF. The CDR3, as DNA: TGTGCCAGTAGTCTCGGCGGGAGCACAGATACGCAGTATTTT. The full variable domain, with the rest looked up from reference TRBV19 and TRBJ2-3, is DGGITQSPKYLFRKEGQNVTLSCEQNLNHDAMYWYRQDPGQGLRLIYYSQIVNDFQKGDIAEGYSVSREKKESFPLTVTSAQKNPTAFYLCASSLGGSTDTQYFGPGTRLTVL.

V gene TRBV4-2 combines with J gene TRBJ1-1; D unresolved. Germline V lookup: CDR1 LGHNA, CDR2 YNFKEQ. V was cut by 0 bases and J by 4 bases, with 9 bases left in between. The CDR3 extends over 14 amino acids. CDR3 sequence: CASSQEGIGTEAFF. The CDR3 DNA sequence: TGTGCCAGCAGCCAAGAAGGCATAGGCACTGAAGCTTTCTTT.

The V and J genes are TRBV7-9 and TRBJ1-3; TRBD1 aligns across 8 bases. The germline V gene has CDR1 SEHNR and CDR2 FQNEAQ (reference sequence). The CDR3 has 16 residues. With 5 bases clipped from V and 0 bases from J, the junction kept 6 bases outside the gene matches. The CDR3 nucleotides read TGTGCCAGCAGCCCAGGGACAGGCGACTCTGGAAACACCATATATTTT. Translation gives CASSPGTGDSGNTIYF.

This clone was detected only once. The V and J genes are TRBV4-3 and TRBJ1-1, with D hard to call. The CDR3 length is 14 residues. Trimming stripped 4 bases from V and 2 bases from J, with 11 bases between. Germline assignment: CDR1 LGHNA and CDR2 YSLEER. The CDR3 reads CASSRSIFNTEAFF. CDR3 sequence (DNA): TGCGCCAGCAGCCGATCGATTTTCAACACTGAAGCTTTCTTT.

This chain uses TRBV2 with TRBJ2-7, with 10 bases lining up with TRBD1. There are 13 residues in the CDR3. Trimming at V came to 6 bases and at J to 5 bases, leaving 4 bases not matched to a gene. Germline loops: CDR1 SNHLY, CDR2 FYNNEI. This chain's CDR3 is CASSDGTGDEQYF. As DNA, the CDR3 is TGTGCCAGCAGCGATGGGACAGGGGACGAGCAGTACTTC.

This chain joins TRBV10-2 and TRBJ2-5, with 11 bases that match TRBD2. Germline values: CDR1 WSHSY, CDR2 SAAADI. This CDR3 has 18 amino acids. V dropped 2 bases and J dropped 5; count of bases not matched to a gene: 13. This CDR3 is CASSERTGGSSGRETQYF. CDR3 nucleotides: TGCGCCAGCAGTGAGAGGACAGGAGGGTCTAGCGGGAGGGAGACCCAGTACTTC.

The chain recombines TRBV30 with TRBJ1-3, with D hard to call. CDR1 is GTSNPN and CDR2 is SVGIG in the germline V gene (reference sequence). The CDR3 sequence is 14 residues long. V was trimmed by 4 bases and J by 0 bases, leaving 10 bases between them. CDR3 sequence: CAWNPGLSGNTIYF. The DNA of the CDR3 is TGTGCCTGGAATCCCGGACTCTCTGGAAACACCATATATTTT.

DNA of the CDR3: TGTGCCAGCAGCCCAGGACAGGGAATCAACTATGGCTACACCTTC. This sequence encodes CASSPGQGINYGYTF. The rearrangement uses TRBV28 and TRBJ1-2; 8 bases align to TRBD1. With 6 bases clipped from V and 2 bases from J, the junction kept 8 bases outside the gene matches. Per the germline V gene, CDR1 is MDHEN and CDR2 is SYDVKM. CDR3 size: 15 residues.

As for this clone: This sample includes further DNA sequences coding for the same CDR3. The CDR3 nucleotides read TGCGCCAGCAGCTTTCGGACAGGTTCCTACGAGCAGTACTTC. This sequence encodes CASSFRTGSYEQYF. The J gene is TRBJ2-7, the V gene TRBV5-1, with 7 positions matching TRBD1. J lost 1 base, V lost 2 bases, and 3 bases had no gene match. CDR3 length: 14 amino acids. Germline CDR1 reads SGHRS; CDR2 reads YFSETQ. Full variable domain (rest looked up from reference TRBV5-1 and TRBJ2-7): KAGVTQTPRYLIKTRGQQVTLSCSPISGHRSVSWYQQTPGQGLQFLFEYFSETQRNKGNFPGRFSGRQFSNSRSEMNVSTLELGDSALYLCASSFRTGSYEQYFGPGTRLTVT.

The chain uses TRBV5-4 and TRBJ2-3; 8 bases line up with TRBD1. This CDR3 contains 17 residues. Germline CDR1 and CDR2: SGHNT and YYREEE (reference sequence). After removal of 0 bases from V and 3 bases from J, the junction contained 9 bases not matched to a gene. CDR3: CASSLDEQGGRTDTQYF. The CDR3 bases are TGTGCCAGCAGCTTGGATGAACAGGGGGGTAGGACAGATACGCAGTATTTT.